This T cell receptor (beta chain) emerged from a study of blood T cell repertoires in COVID-19. Original data processing: The assay estimated nucleated cells by amplifying reference gene primers. Using immunoSEQ multiplex PCR, the repertoire was profiled, and TCRdb retains in-frame clones only, with some absent. V, J and clone size are those of that table, while D and trimming were read from the DNA. The sample carries about 330,000 clones, roughly 88% recorded once. This clonotype was sampled from a man under 40 who had recovered from COVID-19. What was sequenced was PBMCs or T cells enriched from blood (not recorded which).

CDR3 residues: CSASSGGYADTQYF. CDR3 DNA sequence: TGCAGTGCTAGTAGCGGGGGGTACGCAGATACGCAGTATTTT. This sequence joins TRBV20-1 and TRBJ2-3; 10 nucleotides match TRBD2. Germline V gives CDR1 DFQATT, CDR2 SNEGSKA (reference sequence). This CDR3 comprises 14 residues. After removal of 3 bases from V and 4 bases from J, the junction contained 4 bases not matched to a gene.